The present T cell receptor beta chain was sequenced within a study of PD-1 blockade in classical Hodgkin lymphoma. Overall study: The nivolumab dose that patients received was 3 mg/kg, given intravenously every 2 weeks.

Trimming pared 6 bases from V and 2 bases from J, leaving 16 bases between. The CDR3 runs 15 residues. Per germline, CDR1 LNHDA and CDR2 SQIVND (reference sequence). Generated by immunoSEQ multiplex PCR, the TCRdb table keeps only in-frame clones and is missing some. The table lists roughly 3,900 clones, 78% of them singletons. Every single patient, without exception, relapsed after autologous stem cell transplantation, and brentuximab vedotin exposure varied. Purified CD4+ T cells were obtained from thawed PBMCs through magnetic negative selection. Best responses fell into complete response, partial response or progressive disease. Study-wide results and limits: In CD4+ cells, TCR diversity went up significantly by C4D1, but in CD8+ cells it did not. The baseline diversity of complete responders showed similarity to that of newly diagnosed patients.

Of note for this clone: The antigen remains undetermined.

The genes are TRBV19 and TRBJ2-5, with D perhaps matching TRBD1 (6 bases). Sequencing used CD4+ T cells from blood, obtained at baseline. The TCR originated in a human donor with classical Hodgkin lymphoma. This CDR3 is CASRVTGWAQETQYF. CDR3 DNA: TGTGCCAGTAGAGTAACAGGGTGGGCACAAGAGACCCAGTACTTC.